The present entry profiles one TCR beta chain with its context. Its antigen remains unidentified. The PCR used 60 Vbeta and 13 Jbeta primers. Profiling relied on immunoSEQ multiplex PCR, and the TCRdb table lists in-frame clones only, not all of them. This sample carries some 150,000 clones, 65% to 80% of them seen once, and the ten largest clones take approximately 2%. These data are taken from a study of cytomegalovirus exposure and HLA in healthy donors. Overall study findings and caveats: A later analysis reportedly identified an Asian-associated ancestry cluster as carrying fewer N-insertions than the roughly 700-donor mean. Relative to equally common others, HLA-associated TCR beta chains showed greater clonal expansion in a later analysis. Specific recognition of CMV antigens was confirmed in vitro for a few chains (all CMV-associated).

The CDR3 totals 13 residues. Deletions cut 2 bases from V and 7 bases from J, with 13 bases between. CDR1 is SGHNT, CDR2 YYREEE, per germline (reference sequence). The material sequenced was PBMCs. This TCR derives from a middle-aged man in good health and CMV-seronegative. The chain uses TRBV5-4 and TRBJ2-7, with a weak D call TRBD1 (6 bases). The DNA of the CDR3 is TGTGCCAGCAGCTTTCTGTCGGGGACAGAGCAGTACTTC. Translation gives CASSFLSGTEQYF.